This TCR beta chain was identified during a study of Ad26.COV2.S vaccination and SARS-CoV-2 variants (dated by TCRdb to about 2021). Study-wide context: Vaccine-arm donors were drawn from COV1001, a multicentre, randomized, double-blind, placebo-controlled phase I-IIa trial of Ad26.COV2.S in healthy adults. TCRbeta repertoire sequencing served as the tool for gauging how specific and how broad the SARS-CoV-2-reactive T cell receptors were following Ad26.COV2.S vaccination. Investigators did not know the trial group allocation while performing experiments and assessing outcomes. Dosing of Ad26.COV2.S was intramuscular, at either 5x10^10 or 1x10^11 viral particles, delivered as one shot or as two shots spaced 56 days apart. Trial participants were randomized into five groups of five: low-dose or high-dose Ad26.COV2.S given once or twice, or placebo on both occasions. A total of approximately 30 samples were included in the TCR-sequenced set, comprising roughly 19 Ad26.COV2.S vaccine recipients, 5 placebo recipients and 8 SARS-CoV-2 convalescent individuals.

Overall study results and their limits: Non-spike TCR breadth was comparable between vaccine and placebo recipients, consistent with the vaccine containing only spike. After vaccination, spike-specific CD8+ and CD4+ T cell responses were reported to show substantial breadth. Compared with placebo recipients, Ad26.COV2.S recipients showed higher spike-specific TCR breadth (P = 0.0014). The study was not powered for comparison of responses between vaccine doses or regimens. It was noted by the authors that total T cell responses may have been underestimated by the TCR breadth and depth analyses.

TCRbeta CDR3 regions were sequenced with the immunoSEQ Assay. After extraction, genomic DNA underwent amplification by bias-controlled multiplex PCR, followed by high-throughput sequencing. Processing in the source paper ran as follows. To quantify the absolute abundance of each unique TCRbeta CDR3 region, sequences were collapsed and filtered. T cell fraction was estimated by normalizing TCRbeta template counts to usable DNA, which was measured by amplifying reference genes present in all nucleated cells. Repertoire TCRs were annotated as SARS-CoV-2-specific by exact matching of V gene, CDR3 amino acid sequence and J gene to a known reactive TCR set. The reference SARS-CoV-2 TCR set was obtained from MIRA and was filtered for enrichment in COVID-19-positive ImmuneCODE repertoires, whereby public or cross-reactive TCRs were removed. Using the MIRA antigens, annotated TCRs were further analysed by specific ORF or by position within an ORF. Depth was the summed frequency of annotated unique rearrangements, while breadth was defined as annotated unique rearrangements over total unique productive rearrangements. Two-sided Wilcoxon rank-sum tests were applied when comparing TCR breadth between groups. This is the immuneACCESS table as TCRdb keeps it, with only in-frame sequences that have V and J called. A part of the clones is gone; compared with another copy, unresolved V genes explain less than half, and the rest is unexplained. D and trimming come from the DNA, and the V and J calls and clone size come from that table. In this sample the table shows some 480,000 clones, roughly 85% of which occur a single time. More than 10% of the sample is taken by the ten largest.

The intended sense of this specimen's treatment or condition label: 15 to 20 received Ad26.COV2.S at low or high dose, single or two shots; 5 received placebo; per-sample allocation not given. Repertoires of vaccine and placebo recipients were sequenced from samples taken on day 63 after the first injection. Between 29 July and 7 August 2020, Cohort 1b enrolled fewer than 30 adults aged 18-55 years at one site in Boston, USA. Ad26.COV2.S consisted of a replication-incompetent adenovirus type 26 vector by which a prefusion-stabilized SARS-CoV-2 spike protein from the original Wuhan strain was expressed. CDR1 KGHSH and CDR2 LQKENI are derived from the germline V gene. The trim is 1 base for V and 0 bases for J, with a gap of 6 bases between the germline ends. There are 15 amino acids in the CDR3, from cysteine to phenylalanine inclusive. The CDR3 DNA has 45 bases and is translated from base 1. Turning to this clone: Its recognized antigen is unknown. Qualities for individual bases were not recorded, and no much larger clone is one base off.

This TCR was sampled from a person between 18 and 60 years old who received the Ad26.COV2.S COVID-19 vaccine or a placebo. The chain links TRBV18 with TRBJ1-4; the D gene identity is not certain. Sequencing was performed on peripheral blood, taken in a trial of Ad26.COV2.S vaccine versus placebo. Here is the DNA: TGTGCCAGCTCACCACTCGGATCAACTAATGAAAAACTGTTTTTT. Its protein product is CASSPLGSTNEKLFF.